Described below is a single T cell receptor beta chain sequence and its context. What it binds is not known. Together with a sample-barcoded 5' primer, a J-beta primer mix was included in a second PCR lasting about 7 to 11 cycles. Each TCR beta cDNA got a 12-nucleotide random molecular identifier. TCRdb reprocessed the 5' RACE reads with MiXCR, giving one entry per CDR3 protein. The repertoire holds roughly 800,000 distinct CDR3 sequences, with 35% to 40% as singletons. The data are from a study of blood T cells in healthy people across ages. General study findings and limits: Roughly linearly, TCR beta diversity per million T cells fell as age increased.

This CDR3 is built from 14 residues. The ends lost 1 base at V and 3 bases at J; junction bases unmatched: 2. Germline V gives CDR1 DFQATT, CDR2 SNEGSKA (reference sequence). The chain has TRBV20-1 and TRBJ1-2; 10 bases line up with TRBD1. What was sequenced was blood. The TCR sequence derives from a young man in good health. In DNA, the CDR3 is TGCAGTGCTAGAGTGGGACAGGGGTACTATGGCTACACCTTC. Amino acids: CSARVGQGYYGYTF.